This TCR beta chain is from a study of identical twins. Whole-study findings and limits: Models predicted too little out-of-frame TCR alpha sharing in monozygotic twins.

TCRdb reprocessed the 5' RACE reads with MiXCR, giving one entry per CDR3 protein. The sample consists of 1.5 million to 2 million distinct CDR3 sequences, around 29% of them appearing once. As concerns this clonotype: The antigen is not known.

The sequence derives from a newborn girl in good health. Material for sequencing was cord blood.

CDR3 nucleotides: TGCGCCAGCAGCTTGGGGACAGAACGGGGTCAGCCCCAGCATTTT. It encodes CASSLGTERGQPQHF. The chain employs TRBV5-1 and TRBJ1-5; maybe TRBD1 (6 bases). This CDR3 is 15 amino acids long. Germline lookup yields CDR1 SGHRS and CDR2 YFSETQ. V was cut by 0 bases and J by 6 bases, with 13 bases left in between.